Detailed here is one TCR beta chain. CDR3 length: 17 amino acids. Per germline, CDR1 MDHEN and CDR2 SYDVKM. Unmatched junction bases numbered 5, after V lost 6 bases and J lost 0 bases. These data are taken from a study of cytomegalovirus exposure and HLA in healthy donors. With 60 Vbeta and 13 Jbeta primers, the PCR was carried out. Measured with immunoSEQ multiplex PCR; TCRdb has only the in-frame clones, and not every one. The sample shows 150,000 to 200,000 clones, approximately 81% of them seen only once. The chain carries TRBV28 and TRBJ2-6, with 10 bases fitting TRBD1. The TCR comes from a man aged 18 to 30 in good health and CMV-seronegative. Sequenced sample: PBMCs. CDR3: CASRRQGAGSGANVLTF. In DNA form, the CDR3 reads TGTGCCAGCAGGAGACAGGGGGCTGGCTCTGGGGCCAACGTCCTGACTTTC. Variable domain in full (rest from reference TRBV28 and TRBJ2-6): DVKVTQSSRYLVKRTGEKVFLECVQDMDHENMFWYRQDPGLGLRLIYFSYDVKMKEKGDIPEGYSVSREKKERFSLILESASTNQTSMYLCASRRQGAGSGANVLTFGAGSRLTVL.